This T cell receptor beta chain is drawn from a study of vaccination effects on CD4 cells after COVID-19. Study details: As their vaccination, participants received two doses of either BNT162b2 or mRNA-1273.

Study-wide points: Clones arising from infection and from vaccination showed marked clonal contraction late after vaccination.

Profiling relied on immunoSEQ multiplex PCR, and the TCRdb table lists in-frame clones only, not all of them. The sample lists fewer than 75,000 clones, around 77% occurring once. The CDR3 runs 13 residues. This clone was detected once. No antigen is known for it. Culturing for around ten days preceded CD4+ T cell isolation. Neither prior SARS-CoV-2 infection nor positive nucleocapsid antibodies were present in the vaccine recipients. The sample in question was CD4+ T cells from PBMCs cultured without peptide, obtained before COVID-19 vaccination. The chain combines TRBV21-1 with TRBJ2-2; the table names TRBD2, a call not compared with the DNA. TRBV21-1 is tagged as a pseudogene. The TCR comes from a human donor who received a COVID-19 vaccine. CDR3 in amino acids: CATPIYKTGELFF. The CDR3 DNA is TGTGCCACTCCTATATATAAGACCGGGGAGCTGTTTTTT.